A single sample gave rise to the 3 T cell receptor beta chains below, sequenced in a study of T cell clonality in common variable immunodeficiency (dated by TCRdb to between 2014 and 2017). Points the paper makes about the study in general: CVID TCRbeta sequences reportedly showed fewer deletions and N-nucleotide insertions and lacked highly modified clones with 13 or more V deletions.

Their recognized antigens are unknown. The library was obtained by the immunoSEQ multiplex PCR assay. TCRdb carries this immuneACCESS record with in-frame sequences only. Its versions omit some clonotypes, under half of them owing to an unresolved V gene in the studies checked, with the rest unexplained. The table for this sample lists some 25,000 clones, none of them counted only once. The leading ten clones occupy 4% of the sample. The sequenced sample consisted of peripheral blood mononuclear cells. Every receptor here comes from a human donor with common variable immunodeficiency.

Note on this clone: The read falls 3 residues short of the CDR3 end, and the missing part is taken from the germline J gene. The chain uses TRBV7-2 and TRBJ2-7; D unresolved. This CDR3 has 12 residues. Germline assignment: CDR1 SGHTA and CDR2 FQGNSA. Between the trimmed V and J ends, which lost 2 bases and 2 bases, there was a span of 4 bases. CDR3 amino acids: CASSLKPYEQYF. CDR3 DNA (partial): TGTGCCAGCAGCTTAAAGCCCTACGAG.

This clone was recorded many times. The read ends 3 residues early relative to the CDR3; the germline J gene fills the gap. The chain combines TRBV7-3 with TRBJ2-2; D is ambiguous. The CDR3 is 15 amino acids. The germline V and J ends were trimmed by 4 bases and 4 bases, with 13 bases remaining between them. Germline loops: CDR1 SGHTA, CDR2 FQGTGA. CDR3 region: CASSSLLSGTGELFF. CDR3 DNA, as far as it was read: TGTGCCAGCAGCTCACTCCTCTCCGGCACCGGGGAG. Supplemented by reference TRBV7-3 and TRBJ2-2, the full variable domain reads GAGVSQTPSNKVTEKGKYVELRCDPISGHTALYWYRQSLGQGPEFLIYFQGTGAADDSGLPNDRFFAVRPEGSVSTLKIQRTERGDSAVYLCASSSLLSGTGELFFGEGSRLTVL.

A word on this clone: Coverage ceases 3 residues before the CDR3 finishes, and the germline J gene fills in the end. V usage is TRBV19 and J usage is TRBJ1-2, with 12 positions matching TRBD1. The germline gives CDR1 LNHDA, CDR2 SQIVND (reference sequence). The ends lost 5 bases at V and 5 bases at J; junction bases unmatched: 6. The CDR3 runs 15 residues. The part of the CDR3 DNA that was read is TGTGCCAGTAGTGCTCCGGGACAGGGGGCGTATGGC. It encodes CASSAPGQGAYG. The full-length CDR3 reads as CASSAPGQGAYGYTF.